These 32 T cell receptor beta chains originate from one sample sequenced in a study of CD8 T cells in ankylosing spondylitis. Using its own MiXCR run on the 5' RACE reads, TCRdb lists one record per CDR3 protein. The table records about 92,000 distinct CDR3 sequences, about 9% of them present only once. Material: blood, either unsorted or a sorted T cell fraction (not recorded which). These TCRs come from a male donor with ankylosing spondylitis or in good health (not recorded which).

This clonotype was counted at least ten times. The chain recombines TRBV20-1 with TRBJ2-7; 7 nucleotides match TRBD1. Germline V gene lookup returns CDR1 DFQATT and CDR2 SNEGSKA (reference sequence). The CDR3 spans 12 residues. Germline trimming cut 5 bases from V and 3 bases from J; bases unmatched to any gene: 4. CDR3 bases: TGCAGTGCTTGGGACAGAGACTACGAGCAGTACTTC. This translates into CSAWDRDYEQYF.

In this sample, this clonotype turned up many times. J is TRBJ2-7 and V is TRBV20-1; D possibly uses TRBD1 or TRBD2 (5 bases each). The length of the CDR3 is 14 residues. The V gene's germline CDR1 is DFQATT and CDR2 SNEGSKA (reference sequence). Trimming pared 5 bases from V and 2 bases from J, leaving 16 bases between. CDR3 in DNA: TGCAGTGCTGATGGCAGAGGGGTGGCCTACGAGCAGTACTTC. It specifies CSADGRGVAYEQYF.

This clonotype was detected ten times or more. The chain joins TRBV24-1 to TRBJ2-4, with a weak D call TRBD2 (6 bases). Trimming pared 4 bases from V and 0 bases from J, leaving 9 bases between. The CDR3 length is 15 residues. Germline V gene data show CDR1 as KGHDR and CDR2 as SFDVKD. The CDR3 region has the DNA TGTGCCACCAGTGACCGGGGAGGAGCCAAAAACATTCAGTACTTC. Residues: CATSDRGGAKNIQYF.

This clonotype was observed many times. The chain carries TRBV9 and TRBJ2-1; TRBD2 might be the D (6 bases). Trimming cost V 3 bases and J 3 bases, with 13 bases left between them. CDR1 is SGDLS, CDR2 YYNGEE, per germline. CDR3 length: 15 amino acids. The DNA for the CDR3 is TGTGCCAGCAGCGACTTTTTGGGGGGCTACAATGAGCAGTTCTTC. It specifies CASSDFLGGYNEQFF.

This clonotype was observed many times. The chain uses TRBV5-1 and TRBJ2-7; TRBD1 matches 7 bases. J gave up 5 bases and V 7 bases, and 12 bases lay outside the gene matches. CDR3 size: 14 residues. Per germline, CDR1 SGHRS and CDR2 YFSETQ. DNA for the CDR3: TGCGCCAGCCGGGTGGGACAGCAAAGCGACGAGCAGTACTTC. The encoded protein is CASRVGQQSDEQYF.

The rearrangement joins TRBV28 to TRBJ1-2; D call uncertain. The V end lost 2 bases, the J end lost 1 base, and 8 bases lay between the germline ends. Germline CDR1 and CDR2: MDHEN and SYDVKM. This CDR3 has 14 amino acids. Written as DNA, the CDR3 is TGTGCCAGCAGTTTAGGTGGTTATAACTATGGCTACACCTTC. This encodes CASSLGGYNYGYTF.

This clonotype was observed at least ten times. The chain links TRBV28 to TRBJ2-2; D is ambiguous. Trimming removed 5 bases from V and 5 bases from J, with 12 bases in between. In germline, CDR1 is MDHEN, CDR2 SYDVKM. CDR3 length: 14 residues. DNA of the CDR3: TGTGCCAGCAGTCCCGCAAAAAGGACCGGGGAGCTGTTTTTT. Protein product: CASSPAKRTGELFF.

The chain recombines TRBV5-1 with TRBJ2-2; 9 nucleotides agree with TRBD1. This CDR3 has 15 residues. V lost 5 bases to trimming and J lost 6 bases; unmatched junction nucleotides: 8. Germline loops: CDR1 SGHRS, CDR2 YFSETQ. This CDR3 reads CASSPGQGFAGELFF. DNA of the CDR3: TGCGCCAGCAGTCCGGGACAGGGATTCGCCGGGGAGCTGTTTTTT.

The count of this clonotype is one. The chain couples TRBV20-1 to TRBJ2-4, with 7 bases that match TRBD2. CDR3 length equals 15 residues. In germline, CDR1 is DFQATT, CDR2 SNEGSKA (reference sequence). V shed 3 bases and J 0 bases; nucleotides not matched to a gene: 5. CDR3 sequence reads: CSARALAEAKNIQYF. DNA of the CDR3: TGCAGTGCTAGGGCCCTAGCGGAAGCCAAAAACATTCAGTACTTC.

This clonotype was detected many times. This chain uses TRBV5-1 with TRBJ2-3, with D perhaps TRBD2 (5 bases). From germline, CDR1 is SGHRS and CDR2 YFSETQ. V was trimmed by 3 bases and J by 3 bases, leaving 8 bases between them. The CDR3 runs to 13 residues. The CDR3 reads CASSSTGTDTQYF. The CDR3 DNA reads as TGCGCCAGCAGCTCAACGGGGACAGATACGCAGTATTTT.

This clonotype was counted ten times or more. The chain recombines TRBV19 with TRBJ2-1, with D perhaps matching TRBD2 (6 bases). The V gene's germline CDR1 is LNHDA and CDR2 SQIVND (reference sequence). The CDR3 spans 12 residues. V lost 6 bases to trimming and J lost 6 bases, with 9 bases between them. Here the CDR3 DNA reads TGTGCCAGTAGCAGTAGCGGCAATGAGCAGTTCTTC. Translation gives CASSSSGNEQFF.

This clonotype occurred many times. The rearrangement uses TRBV11-2 and TRBJ2-2, with unresolved D. Germline-derived CDR1 and CDR2 are SGHAT and FQNNGV. Trimming took off 1 base at V and 3 bases at J, with 6 bases between the two ends. There are 14 residues in the CDR3. DNA for the CDR3: TGTGCCAGCAGCTTAGTTCCGGACACCGGGGAGCTGTTTTTT. Translated: CASSLVPDTGELFF.

This clonotype occurred many times. The CDR3: CASSPLGPYNEQFF. DNA of the CDR3: TGTGCCAGCAGCCCCCTGGGACCCTACAATGAGCAGTTCTTC. The chain has TRBV6-5 and TRBJ2-1; either TRBD1 or TRBD2 may fit D (5 bases each). The CDR3 runs 14 residues. Germline CDR1 and CDR2: MNHEY and SVGAGI. Trimming pared 6 bases from V and 2 bases from J, leaving 11 bases between.

This clonotype was recorded many times. The J gene is TRBJ2-5, the V gene TRBV29-1, with D possibly matching TRBD2 (6 bases). The CDR3 runs to 11 residues. V was trimmed by 4 bases and J by 5 bases, leaving 8 bases between them. Germline assignment: CDR1 SQVTM and CDR2 ANQGSEA. The CDR3 DNA sequence: TGCAGCGTTGTCGCGGGGGAGACCCAGTACTTC. It encodes CSVVAGETQYF.

This clonotype was recorded at least ten times. The chain has TRBV28 and TRBJ2-5, with D perhaps assigned TRBD1 or TRBD2 (5 bases each). Germline V gene lookup returns CDR1 MDHEN and CDR2 SYDVKM. Trimming cost V 6 bases and J 4 bases, with 18 bases left between them. The CDR3 covers 15 residues. CDR3 sequence: CASSPGTLTGETQYF. The CDR3, as DNA: TGTGCCAGCAGCCCCGGGACCCTAACGGGAGAGACCCAGTACTTC.

For this clonotype: The junction and the germline gene differ at one end; a read error may be behind it. This rearrangement joins TRBV7-2 to TRBJ2-3; D is unclear. The CDR3 runs to 14 residues. Per germline, CDR1 SGHTA and CDR2 FQGNSA. The CDR3 region has the DNA TGTGCCAGCAGCTTGTCGAGGAGCAGAGATACGCAGTATTTT. This gives the protein CASSLSRSRDTQYF.

This clonotype was seen at least ten times. The CDR3 loop reads CASRYSSSTDTQYF. The CDR3 bases are TGTGCCAGCAGGTATTCGAGCAGCACAGATACGCAGTATTTT. V is TRBV2 and J is TRBJ2-3; D ambiguous. This CDR3 is built from 14 residues. The V and J ends lost 6 bases and 0 bases respectively, with 10 bases between them. In germline, CDR1 is SNHLY, CDR2 FYNNEI.

This rearrangement joins TRBV4-1 to TRBJ2-1; 9 bases fit TRBD2. V dropped 0 bases and J dropped 6; count of bases not matched to a gene: 12. The germline V gene has CDR1 MGHRA and CDR2 YSYEKL. CDR3 length: 18 residues. The CDR3 loop reads CASSQDRAGGGGLNEQFF. CDR3 in DNA: TGCGCCAGCAGCCAAGATCGAGCAGGCGGGGGGGGACTCAATGAGCAGTTCTTC.

This sequence joins TRBV6-4 and TRBJ2-3; D may be TRBD1 or TRBD2 (5 bases each). Trimming left V 4 bases short and J 2 bases short, with 16 bases between. Germline V gene sequence: CDR1 MRHNA, CDR2 SNTAGT. CDR3 length: 16 residues. CDR3 loop: CASSVEGPSPTDTQYF. The CDR3 DNA is TGTGCCAGCAGTGTTGAGGGACCTTCACCCACAGATACGCAGTATTTT.

This clonotype was picked up many times. This chain joins TRBV18 and TRBJ1-5; 8 bases are a match to TRBD1. The CDR3 runs 15 residues. J gave up 2 bases and V 3 bases, and 3 bases lay outside the gene matches. Germline V lookup: CDR1 KGHSH, CDR2 LQKENI. The CDR3 loop reads CASSPTGARNQPQHF. CDR3 in DNA: TGTGCCAGCTCACCGACAGGGGCGCGCAATCAGCCCCAGCATTTT.

This clonotype was seen ten or more times. The chain has TRBV12-3 or TRBV12-4 and TRBJ2-5; possible D gene TRBD1, 5 bases. V was clipped by 4 bases and J by 0 bases, with 9 bases between them. The CDR3 sequence is 14 residues long. The CDR3 spells CASSSDSDQETQYF. The DNA of the CDR3 is TGTGCCAGCAGTTCAGACAGCGACCAAGAGACCCAGTACTTC.

This clonotype was seen repeatedly, ten times or more. The chain combines TRBV24-1 with TRBJ2-7; weak D call: TRBD1 (7 bases). V lost 4 bases and J 2 bases, leaving 17 bases between the germline ends. Germline CDR1 is KGHDR and CDR2 is SFDVKD. This CDR3 has 16 residues. CDR3 nucleotide sequence: TGTGCCACCAGTGACGGTTCGGGCAGGGGGGCCTACGAGCAGTACTTC. It codes for CATSDGSGRGAYEQYF.

In this sample, this clonotype turned up many times. The chain recombines TRBV6-1 with TRBJ2-1, with D possibly being TRBD2 (5 bases). Trimming pared 7 bases from V and 1 base from J, leaving 8 bases between. From germline, CDR1 is MNHNS and CDR2 SASEGT. The CDR3 has 13 amino acids. CDR3 coding DNA: TGTGCCAGCAATGGCGGGTCCTACAATGAGCAGTTCTTC. Protein sequence: CASNGGSYNEQFF.

This clonotype was counted ten times or more. The J gene is TRBJ1-5, the V gene TRBV7-2; D is possibly TRBD1 (5 bases). The CDR3 loop spans 14 amino acids. The germline V and J ends were trimmed by 8 bases and 5 bases, with 16 bases remaining between them. Germline CDR1 is SGHTA and CDR2 is FQGNSA. CDR3 in DNA: TGTGCCAGCGGGGACCCCACCGGCGATCAGCCCCAGCATTTT. Translation gives CASGDPTGDQPQHF.

This clonotype was seen repeatedly, ten times or more. The chain carries TRBV5-1 and TRBJ1-2; no clear D gene. This CDR3 has 14 residues. Trimming took off 0 bases at V and 2 bases at J, with 8 bases between the two ends. Per germline, CDR1 SGHRS and CDR2 YFSETQ. The CDR3 nucleotides are TGCGCCAGCAGCTTGGTCCCGGGAAACTATGGCTACACCTTC. Its translation is CASSLVPGNYGYTF.

The chain links TRBV29-1 to TRBJ2-1; no firm D call. CDR1 and CDR2 from the germline V gene are SQVTM and ANQGSEA. The V end was cut by 2 bases, the J end by 9 bases, with 11 bases between. This CDR3 is built from 12 residues. The DNA of the CDR3 is TGCAGCGTTGAAAACGGCCCCACTGAGCAGTTCTTC. This translates into CSVENGPTEQFF.

This clonotype was detected many times. The CDR3 protein is CASSVTGVRETQYF. CDR3 nucleotides: TGTGCCAGCAGTGTTACAGGGGTCAGAGAGACCCAGTACTTC. This chain connects TRBV28 to TRBJ2-5; 7 positions agree with TRBD1. CDR3 length: 14 residues. Looked up from germline, CDR1 is MDHEN and CDR2 is SYDVKM. V dropped 5 bases and J dropped 4; count of bases not matched to a gene: 7.

There are many counts of this clonotype. The V gene is TRBV7-2, the J gene TRBJ1-2; perhaps TRBD1 as D (6 bases). This CDR3 has 17 amino acids. V was clipped by 1 base and J by 8 bases, with 23 bases between them. Germline assignment: CDR1 SGHTA and CDR2 FQGNSA. CDR3 nucleotide sequence: TGTGCCAGCAGCTTAGGATCCGCGGGACAAAAGGATGGCGGCTACACCTTC. Amino acids: CASSLGSAGQKDGGYTF. The variable domain in full, with the rest retrieved from reference TRBV7-2 and TRBJ1-2, is GAGVSQSPSNKVTEKGKDVELRCDPISGHTALYWYRQSLGQGLEFLIYFQGNSAPDKSGLPSDRFSAERTGGSVSTLTIQRTQQEDSAVYLCASSLGSAGQKDGGYTFGSGTRLTVV.

This clonotype was seen a handful of times. The chain links TRBV2 to TRBJ2-2; D gene unclear. This CDR3 is 15 amino acids long. Germline loops: CDR1 SNHLY, CDR2 FYNNEI. Trimming took off 4 bases at V and 0 bases at J, with 9 bases between the two ends. CDR3: CASSVKPSNTGELFF. CDR3 DNA sequence: TGTGCCAGCAGTGTGAAGCCTTCGAACACCGGGGAGCTGTTTTTT.

This clonotype occurred many times. The chain employs TRBV9 and TRBJ2-4; D not certain. V gave up 3 bases and J gave up 6 bases, with 16 bases separating them. The CDR3 has 15 residues. CDR1 and CDR2 from the germline V gene are SGDLS and YYNGEE. The CDR3 protein is CASSDPSLVPNIQYF. DNA for the CDR3: TGTGCCAGCAGCGACCCCAGTCTGGTGCCAAACATTCAGTACTTC.

V usage is TRBV7-9 and J usage is TRBJ2-1, with 10 bases matching TRBD1. Germline V gene sequence: CDR1 SEHNR, CDR2 FQNEAQ (reference sequence). The CDR3 length is 17 residues. The V and J ends lost 5 bases and 0 bases, in that order; junction bases with no gene match: 7. The CDR3 is CASSPRTGGSSYNEQFF. As DNA, the CDR3 is TGTGCCAGCAGCCCTAGGACAGGGGGGAGCTCCTACAATGAGCAGTTCTTC.

This clonotype has a count of ten or more. The chain is built from TRBV10-3 and TRBJ2-5; 11 nucleotides agree with TRBD2. Germline assignment: CDR1 ENHRY and CDR2 SYGVKD. The CDR3 is made up of 16 amino acids. The V segment lost 2 bases and the J segment 1 base; nucleotides outside the gene matches: 3. The CDR3 region has the DNA TGTGCCATCAGTGAGCCGCTAGCGGGGGGCCAAGAGACCCAGTACTTC. It yields the protein CAISEPLAGGQETQYF.